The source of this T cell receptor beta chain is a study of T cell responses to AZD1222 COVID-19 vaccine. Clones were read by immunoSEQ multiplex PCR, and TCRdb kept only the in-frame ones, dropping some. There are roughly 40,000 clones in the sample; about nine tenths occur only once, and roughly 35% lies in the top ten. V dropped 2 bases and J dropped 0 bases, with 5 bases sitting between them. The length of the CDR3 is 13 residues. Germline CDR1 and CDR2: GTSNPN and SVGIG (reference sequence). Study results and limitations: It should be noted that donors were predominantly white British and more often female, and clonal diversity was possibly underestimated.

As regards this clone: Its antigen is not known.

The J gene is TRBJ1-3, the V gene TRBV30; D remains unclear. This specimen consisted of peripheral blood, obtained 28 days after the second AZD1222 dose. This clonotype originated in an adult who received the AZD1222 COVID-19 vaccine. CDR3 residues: CAWSRGSGNTIYF. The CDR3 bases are TGTGCCTGGAGTCGGGGCTCTGGAAACACCATATATTTT.